The 27 T cell receptor beta chains listed next were all sequenced from one sample in a study of T cell responses to AZD1222 COVID-19 vaccine. The repertoire was sequenced with immunoSEQ multiplex PCR; TCRdb's copy has only in-frame clones and lacks some. The data hold 90,000 to 120,000 clones, with approximately 92% observed a single time. Sequencing used peripheral blood, obtained on day 0 of AZD1222 vaccination. The receptors were sampled from an adult in good health.

The chain is built from TRBV7-8 and TRBJ2-1; 10 positions agree with TRBD2. Germline-derived CDR1 and CDR2 are SGHVS and FQNEAQ. V lost 3 bases to trimming and J lost 7 bases; unmatched junction nucleotides: 6. The CDR3 length is 15 residues. The CDR3 sequence is CASSLLAGAWNEQFF. In DNA form, the CDR3 reads TGTGCCAGCAGCTTGCTAGCGGGAGCGTGGAATGAGCAGTTCTTC.

V and J are TRBV7-8 and TRBJ2-2; the D is unclear. CDR3 length equals 15 residues. The germline gives CDR1 SGHVS, CDR2 FQNEAQ. With 6 bases removed from V and 4 bases from J, the gap between germline ends came to 15 bases. The CDR3 nucleotides are TGTGCCAGCAGATCAAGGGCGGCAGGCACCGGGGAGCTGTTTTTT. Translated: CASRSRAAGTGELFF.

The gene calls are TRBV5-1 and TRBJ2-1; D possibly corresponds to TRBD2 (6 bases). Trimming took off 4 bases at V and 8 bases at J, with 19 bases between the two ends. The CDR3 totals 15 residues. Germline CDR1 and CDR2: SGHRS and YFSETQ. In DNA, the CDR3 is TGCGCCAGCAGCCTAAGGGACTCCCCGAGCGATGAGCAGTTCTTC. Amino acids: CASSLRDSPSDEQFF.

The chain carries TRBV7-6 and TRBJ2-1; 10 bases are a match to TRBD1. The CDR3 runs 15 residues. Germline V CDR1 and CDR2: SGHVS, FNYEAQ. V lost 6 bases and J lost 0; bases outside the gene matches: 2. The chain's CDR3 is CASSRQGASYNEQFF. CDR3 nucleotides: TGTGCCAGCAGTAGACAGGGGGCCTCCTACAATGAGCAGTTCTTC.

This clone was seen more than once but under ten times. Other DNA sequences in this specimen translate into the identical CDR3. The chain links TRBV4-1 to TRBJ2-6, with a possible D match to TRBD2 (6 bases). The V end was cut by 4 bases, the J end by 0 bases, with 13 bases between. CDR1 is MGHRA, CDR2 YSYEKL, per germline. The CDR3 is 17 amino acids. CDR3 sequence reads: CASSPRDFHSGANVLTF. CDR3 nucleotide sequence: TGCGCCAGCAGCCCGCGGGACTTCCACTCTGGGGCCAACGTCCTGACTTTC.

V gene TRBV5-4 combines with J gene TRBJ2-3; TRBD2 is a possible D gene (5 bases). Trimming shortened V by 4 bases and J by 0 bases, and 12 bases separated the two germline ends. This CDR3 is built from 15 residues. Germline V gives CDR1 SGHNT, CDR2 YYREEE (reference sequence). CDR3 in amino acids: CASSPGSSSTDTQYF. CDR3 nucleotides: TGTGCCAGCAGCCCGGGGAGCTCTAGCACAGATACGCAGTATTTT.

For this clone: This CDR3 is also generated by other DNA sequences in the sample. The chain couples TRBV27 to TRBJ2-1; 11 bases map to TRBD2. J gave up 7 bases and V 8 bases, and 7 bases lay outside the gene matches. Per the germline V gene, CDR1 is MNHEY and CDR2 is SMNVEV (reference sequence). The CDR3 length is 14 residues. DNA for the CDR3: TGTGCCAGCCGTACTAGCGGGAGTTCAAATGAGCAGTTCTTC. Protein product: CASRTSGSSNEQFF.

The gene calls are TRBV29-1 and TRBJ1-2; 7 nucleotides align to TRBD1. The CDR3 extends over 15 amino acids. V lost 7 bases and J lost 2; bases outside the gene matches: 13. Germline V CDR1 and CDR2: SQVTM, ANQGSEA. This chain's CDR3 is CSGSTGIAENYGYTF. The CDR3 DNA reads TGCAGCGGCTCGACAGGGATTGCTGAGAACTATGGCTACACCTTC.

This clone was recorded a few times. The chain couples TRBV27 to TRBJ2-2; the D gene is possibly TRBD2 (5 bases). Germline lookup yields CDR1 MNHEY and CDR2 SMNVEV (reference sequence). V lost 5 bases, J lost 2 bases, and 12 bases lay in between. The CDR3 length is 15 residues. Here the CDR3 reads CASSQRGLNTGELFF. CDR3 DNA sequence: TGTGCCAGCAGTCAACGAGGACTTAACACCGGGGAGCTGTTTTTT.

V usage is TRBV29-1 and J usage is TRBJ2-1; TRBD2 aligns across 7 bases. With 8 bases clipped from V and 5 bases from J, the junction kept 12 bases outside the gene matches. Germline V gene sequence: CDR1 SQVTM, CDR2 ANQGSEA. The length of the CDR3 is 14 residues. The CDR3 DNA sequence: TGCAGCCTCCATTCGGGGGAGGGGAACAATGAGCAGTTCTTC. It is translated as CSLHSGEGNNEQFF.

The V call is TRBV27, the J call TRBJ1-1; D not resolved. Germline lookup yields CDR1 MNHEY and CDR2 SMNVEV (reference sequence). This CDR3 has 12 residues. V shed 3 bases and J shed 7 bases, with 9 bases lying between them. The CDR3 reads CASSFPSGEAFF. Written as DNA, the CDR3 is TGTGCCAGCAGTTTTCCGTCAGGTGAAGCTTTCTTT.

The V and J genes are TRBV20-1 and TRBJ2-1; 7 bases are shared with TRBD1. Germline CDR1 reads DFQATT; CDR2 reads SNEGSKA (reference sequence). J lost 10 bases, V lost 5 bases, and 5 bases had no gene match. The CDR3 loop spans 11 amino acids. The CDR3 nucleotides are TGCAGTGCTCATCCCAGGGGGGAGCAGTTCTTC. This encodes CSAHPRGEQFF.

The chain has TRBV19 and TRBJ1-3, with a weak D call TRBD1 (5 bases). The CDR3 has 15 amino acids. Looked up from germline, CDR1 is LNHDA and CDR2 is SQIVND (reference sequence). The V and J ends lost 6 bases and 9 bases respectively, with 21 bases between them. Here the CDR3 reads CASSTAGTRVGTIYF. The CDR3, as DNA: TGTGCCAGTAGCACCGCCGGGACTCGGGTCGGCACCATATATTTT.

This clone appeared a single time. The chain combines TRBV28 with TRBJ2-3, with D hard to call. Deletions cut 7 bases from V and 5 bases from J, with 16 bases between. The CDR3 has 14 residues. The germline V gene has CDR1 MDHEN and CDR2 SYDVKM. The CDR3 sequence: CASTKERSIDTQYF. The CDR3 nucleotides are TGTGCCAGCACCAAAGAAAGGTCTATAGATACGCAGTATTTT.

CDR3 sequence: CASSLVGVDTGELFF. CDR3 coding DNA: TGTGCCAGCAGCTTAGTTGGAGTGGACACCGGGGAGCTGTTTTTT. The rearrangement uses TRBV7-9 and TRBJ2-2, with D unresolved. The V gene's germline CDR1 is SEHNR and CDR2 FQNEAQ (reference sequence). Trimming took 1 base from V and 3 from J, leaving 9 bases between them. The CDR3 is 15 amino acids.

This chain links TRBV9 with TRBJ1-5; TRBD1 agrees at 9 bases. Germline V gives CDR1 SGDLS, CDR2 YYNGEE. J was trimmed by 6 bases and V by 3 bases; bases with no gene match: 7. The CDR3 length is 15 residues. CDR3 DNA sequence: TGTGCCAGCAGCGCTGGGACAGGGCAGGGTCAGCCCCAGCATTTT. It encodes CASSAGTGQGQPQHF.

The rearrangement links TRBV25-1 to TRBJ1-2; D is undetermined. Trimming took 3 bases from V and 7 from J, leaving 12 bases between them. CDR1 is MGHDK and CDR2 is SYGVNS in the germline V gene. CDR3 size: 13 residues. CDR3 nucleotides: TGTGCCAGCAGTGATCGTCTCCGAGGTGGCTACACCTTC. This sequence encodes CASSDRLRGGYTF.

This sequence joins TRBV29-1 and TRBJ1-2; TRBD1 matches at 11 bases. This CDR3 is 14 amino acids long. Trimming at V came to 7 bases and at J to 4 bases, leaving 8 bases not matched to a gene. Germline-derived CDR1 and CDR2 are SQVTM and ANQGSEA. The CDR3 DNA follows: TGCAGCGCGCGGACAGGGGGCTTGAGCTATGGCTACACCTTC. Its protein product is CSARTGGLSYGYTF.

This clone was picked up one time. The rearrangement uses TRBV25-1 and TRBJ1-1; TRBD1 matches 9 bases. Germline V lookup: CDR1 MGHDK, CDR2 SYGVNS. The J segment lost 5 bases and the V segment lost 8 bases, leaving 6 bases of the junction unmatched. This CDR3 comprises 13 residues. The CDR3 coding sequence is TGTGCCAGCGGAAGACAGGGGGAGACTGAAGCTTTCTTT. As protein: CASGRQGETEAFF.

The chain is built from TRBV28 and TRBJ2-7, with D possibly being TRBD2 (6 bases). This CDR3 contains 14 residues. Germline CDR1 reads MDHEN; CDR2 reads SYDVKM. The ends were cut back, 2 bases at V and 0 bases at J, with 8 bases in the middle. CDR3 nucleotide sequence: TGTGCCAGCAGTTTAAGCGGGCCCTCCTACGAGCAGTACTTC. Encoded protein: CASSLSGPSYEQYF.

The chain carries TRBV12-3 or TRBV12-4 and TRBJ1-2; TRBD1 might be the D (6 bases). The CDR3 contains 13 residues. Trimming shortened V by 6 bases and J by 6 bases, and 14 bases separated the two germline ends. Here the CDR3 reads CASRGQISNGYTF. In DNA, the CDR3 is TGTGCCAGCAGAGGACAGATTTCTAATGGCTACACCTTC.

The J gene is TRBJ1-2, the V gene TRBV7-2; D remains unclear. In germline, CDR1 is SGHTA, CDR2 FQGNSA. V lost 3 bases and J lost 0, with 14 bases in between. The CDR3 consists of 16 residues. The DNA of the CDR3 is TGTGCCAGCAGCTTGCTCCCGTCGAGTTCTAACTATGGCTACACCTTC. Its protein product is CASSLLPSSSNYGYTF.

The genes are TRBV2 and TRBJ2-3, with D possibly TRBD1 on 6 matching bases. CDR3 length: 15 residues. Germline V CDR1 and CDR2: SNHLY, FYNNEI. V lost 6 bases, J lost 1 base, and 14 bases lay in between. CDR3 amino acids: CASRVGQWGTDTQYF. Written as DNA, the CDR3 is TGTGCCAGCAGAGTCGGACAGTGGGGCACAGATACGCAGTATTTT. The full variable domain, with the rest looked up from reference TRBV2 and TRBJ2-3, is EPEVTQTPSHQVTQMGQEVILRCVPISNHLYFYWYRQILGQKVEFLVSFYNNEISEKSEIFDDQFSVERPDGSNFTLKIRSTKLEDSAMYFCASRVGQWGTDTQYFGPGTRLTVL.

The chain carries TRBV12-3 or TRBV12-4 and TRBJ1-2; D gene ambiguous. The CDR3 has 11 residues. V lost 6 bases and J 4 bases, leaving 6 bases between the germline ends. The CDR3 region is CASRQFYGYTF. CDR3 nucleotides: TGTGCCAGCAGACAGTTCTATGGCTACACCTTC.

CDR3 bases: TGTGCCAGCAGCCAAGATTCCCGGGACAGCCATGGCTACACCTTC. It codes for CASSQDSRDSHGYTF. The chain recombines TRBV3-1 (or the pseudogene TRBV3-2) with TRBJ1-2; the match to TRBD1 covers 7 bases. The CDR3 sequence is 15 residues long. After removal of 0 bases from V and 6 bases from J, the junction contained 7 bases not matched to a gene. Germline-derived CDR1 and CDR2 are LGHDT and YNNKEL (reference sequence).

The chain links TRBV12-2 to TRBJ1-4. TRBV12-2 is designated a pseudogene. The CDR3 is made up of 16 amino acids. The CDR3 DNA follows: TGTGCAAGTCGCCAAGGAATACAAACAACTAATGAAAAACTGTTTTTT. It codes for CASRQGIQTTNEKLFF.

The chain links TRBV29-1 to TRBJ1-1, with D possibly TRBD1 on 5 matching bases. Germline lookup yields CDR1 SQVTM and CDR2 ANQGSEA. The CDR3 loop spans 12 amino acids. V was trimmed by 6 bases and J by 6 bases, leaving 14 bases between them. CDR3 in DNA: TGCAGCGTGCTGGTCAGGGACGCTGAAGCTTTCTTT. Protein product: CSVLVRDAEAFF. The full variable domain, in which reference TRBV29-1 and TRBJ1-1 provide the parts outside the CDR3, is SAVISQKPSRDICQRGTSLTIQCQVDSQVTMMFWYRQQPGQSLTLIATANQGSEATYESGFVIDKFPISRPNLTFSTLTVSNMSPEDSSIYLCSVLVRDAEAFFGQGTRLTVV.